Detailed here is one T cell receptor (beta chain). These data come from a study of blood T cell repertoires in COVID-19. Libraries were prepared by immunoSEQ multiplex PCR; TCRdb keeps only in-frame clonotypes and omits some of them. This sample has more than 200,000 clones, with around nine tenths found just once. Germline V gives CDR1 MNHEY, CDR2 SVGAGI. J gave up 7 bases and V 6 bases, and 7 bases lay outside the gene matches. The CDR3 length is 14 residues. This chain joins TRBV6-5 and TRBJ1-4, with TRBD1 matching 8 bases. Sequenced: PBMCs or T cells enriched from blood (not recorded which). This receptor was taken from a woman aged 18 to 35 who had recovered from COVID-19. The CDR3 bases are TGTGCCAGCAGCTGGACAGGGTCTAGTGAAAAACTGTTTTTT. This translates into CASSWTGSSEKLFF.